This is a list of T cell receptor beta chains from one sample in a study of T-cell memory formation after mild COVID-19. TCRdb re-analysed the 5' RACE reads in MiXCR, keeping a single row per CDR3 protein. The repertoire holds approximately 250,000 distinct CDR3 sequences, around 16% seen once, with roughly 23% in the top ten. What was sequenced was PBMCs or a T cell subset sorted from them (not recorded which). The receptors were sampled from a man younger than 30 who had mild COVID-19 (a few samples of this study predate the infection). Cell type and time point are not known. The CDR3 runs from the conserved cysteine through the conserved F or W. Each record gives: J gene, CDR3 length, D gene, V gene, clone size, CDR3 protein, CDR3 DNA. A D gene is named only where the DNA matches it firmly. Size is omitted from some rows. Given values are once, few, many or a class for expanded clones.

TRBJ1-1	13	-	TRBV2	-	CASLLEWNTEAFF	TGTGCCAGCTTGTTGGAATGGAACACTGAAGCTTTCTTT
TRBJ2-3	16	TRBD2	TRBV7-2	many	CASSLGLAGGVDTQYF	TGTGCCAGCAGCTTAGGGCTAGCGGGGGGGGTAGATACGCAGTATTTT
TRBJ1-5	13	-	TRBV4-1	-	CASSQLGSQPQHF	TGCGCCAGCAGCCAACTCGGTAGCCAGCCCCAGCATTTT
TRBJ2-3	14	-	TRBV29-1	many	CSVRPGLASDTQYF	TGCAGCGTACGTCCGGGACTCGCCTCAGATACGCAGTATTTT
TRBJ2-4	15	TRBD1	TRBV5-1	-	CASSSTGQAGNIQYF	TGCGCCAGCAGCTCAACGGGACAGGCAGGAAACATTCAGTACTTC
TRBJ2-5	14	TRBD1	TRBV7-9	few	CASSLGTGLETQYF	TGTGCCAGCAGCTTAGGGACAGGGCTAGAGACCCAGTACTTC
TRBJ2-3	15	-	TRBV7-8	many	CASSFEGGSTDTQYF	TGTGCCAGCAGCTTTGAGGGGGGAAGCACAGATACGCAGTATTTT
TRBJ1-2	15	-	TRBV5-1	few	CASSLGYTANYGYTF	TGCGCCAGCAGCTTGGGATACACTGCCAACTATGGCTACACCTTC
TRBJ2-5	13	TRBD2	TRBV5-6	-	CASSSERGGTQYF	TGTGCCAGCAGCTCCGAGCGGGGAGGGACCCAGTACTTC
TRBJ2-3	16	-	TRBV11-2	-	CASSMRTGLVTDTQYF	TGTGCCAGCAGCATGAGAACGGGACTTGTCACAGATACGCAGTATTTT
TRBJ2-3	14	TRBD2	TRBV7-8	few	CASSPRGGRYTQYF	TGTGCCAGCAGTCCCCGGGGGGGCCGGTATACGCAGTATTTT
TRBJ1-2	13	-	TRBV7-9	-	CASSSEAGAGYTF	TGTGCCAGCAGCTCCGAGGCAGGGGCCGGCTACACCTTC
TRBJ2-3	16	-	TRBV24-1	few	CATSDHDINGLDTQYF	TGTGCCACCAGTGACCATGACATAAATGGGTTAGATACGCAGTATTTT
TRBJ2-3	13	TRBD2	TRBV2	-	CATTSGGEDTQYF	TGTGCCACAACTAGCGGGGGAGAAGATACGCAGTATTTT
TRBJ2-2	15	-	TRBV7-9	-	CASSFRGSETGELFF	TGTGCCAGCAGCTTTCGGGGCTCGGAAACCGGGGAGCTGTTTTTT
TRBJ2-3	15	-	TRBV20-1	-	CSARDLSGSTDTQYF	TGCAGTGCTAGAGATCTCAGCGGGAGCACAGATACGCAGTATTTT
TRBJ2-1	16	TRBD2	TRBV6-4	-	CASSRSGGEAYNEQFF	TGTGCCAGCAGCCGTAGCGGGGGGGAAGCCTACAATGAGCAGTTCTTC
TRBJ2-2	14	-	TRBV12-3/TRBV12-4	few	CASSLSADPGELFF	TGTGCCAGCAGTTTATCGGCCGACCCCGGGGAGCTGTTTTTT
TRBJ2-1	15	-	TRBV4-3	-	CASSQYREVSDEQFF	TGCGCCAGCAGCCAGTACAGGGAAGTGAGCGATGAGCAGTTCTTC
TRBJ2-2	13	-	TRBV7-2	few	CASSRRRTGELFF	TGTGCCAGCAGCCGGCGACGGACCGGGGAGCTGTTTTTT
TRBJ1-2	16	TRBD1	TRBV5-1	once	CASSSGGTGQIYGYTF	TGCGCCAGCAGCTCGGGGGGGACAGGACAGATCTATGGCTACACCTTC
TRBJ2-7	13	-	TRBV27	-	CASSWGSSYEQYF	TGTGCCAGCTCCTGGGGCAGCAGCTACGAGCAGTACTTC
TRBJ2-1	19	TRBD1	TRBV7-6	few	CASSLAFRTGTGKRDEQFF	TGTGCCAGCAGCTTGGCGTTTAGGACCGGGACAGGGAAGCGGGATGAGCAGTTCTTC
TRBJ1-1	12	-	TRBV9	many	CASSVGGTEAFF	TGTGCCAGCTCTGTCGGGGGGACAGAAGCTTTCTTT
TRBJ2-3	16	TRBD2	TRBV7-2	-	CASSLPSGGPFFTQYF	TGTGCCAGCAGCTTACCTAGCGGGGGGCCCTTTTTCACGCAGTATTTT
TRBJ1-2	13	-	TRBV11-3	-	CASSLGSGDGYTF	TGTGCCAGCAGCTTAGGCTCGGGTGATGGCTACACCTTC
TRBJ1-1	13	-	TRBV14	-	CASSQDRQGRAFF	TGTGCCAGCAGCCAAGATCGGCAGGGTCGAGCTTTCTTT